This entry lists 23 T cell receptor beta chains sequenced from one sample in a study of T cell responses to AZD1222 COVID-19 vaccine. The protocol was immunoSEQ multiplex PCR, while the TCRdb copy is restricted to in-frame clones and leaves out a portion. This table holds fewer than 110,000 clones, 70% to 90% found once. The specimen was peripheral blood, collected 28 days after the second AZD1222 dose. These receptors were taken from an adult who received the AZD1222 COVID-19 vaccine.

J is TRBJ1-6 and V is TRBV27; no clear D. V was cut by 3 bases and J by 0 bases, with 3 bases left in between. Per the germline V gene, CDR1 is MNHEY and CDR2 is SMNVEV (reference sequence). The CDR3 totals 14 residues. As DNA, the CDR3 is TGTGCCAGCAGTTTTAGCTCCTATAATTCACCCCTCCACTTT. Translation: CASSFSSYNSPLHF.

The chain recombines TRBV5-1 with TRBJ2-7, with D maybe TRBD1 (6 bases). Per germline, CDR1 SGHRS and CDR2 YFSETQ. V was cut by 3 bases and J by 1 base, with 11 bases left in between. The length of the CDR3 is 14 residues. The CDR3 protein is CASSYPGQSYEQYF. The CDR3 nucleotides are TGCGCCAGCAGCTACCCAGGACAGTCCTACGAGCAGTACTTC.

This chain connects TRBV11-1 to TRBJ2-1; TRBD2 is a possible D gene (6 bases). The CDR3 is 13 amino acids. CDR1 and CDR2 from the germline V gene are SGHAT and FQDESV (reference sequence). V gave up 1 base and J gave up 6 bases, with 7 bases separating them. The CDR3 coding sequence is TGTGCCAGCAGCTTAGTCGGGGGCAATGAGCAGTTCTTC. This gives the protein CASSLVGGNEQFF. Supplemented by reference TRBV11-1 and TRBJ2-1, the full variable domain reads EAEVAQSPRYKITEKSQAVAFWCDPISGHATLYWYRQILGQGPELLVQFQDESVVDDSQLPKDRFSAERLKGVDSTLKIQPAELGDSAMYLCASSLVGGNEQFFGPGTRLTVL.

This chain uses TRBV2 with TRBJ1-4; 8 bases are a match to TRBD1. Germline CDR1 SNHLY, CDR2 FYNNEI. The trim removed 2 bases at V and 7 bases at J, leaving 3 bases unmatched. The CDR3 is made up of 14 amino acids. This chain's CDR3 is CASSERQGAEKLFF. The CDR3, as DNA: TGTGCCAGCAGTGAACGGCAGGGGGCTGAAAAACTGTTTTTT. Using reference TRBV2 and TRBJ1-4 for the parts outside the CDR3, the full variable domain is EPEVTQTPSHQVTQMGQEVILRCVPISNHLYFYWYRQILGQKVEFLVSFYNNEISEKSEIFDDQFSVERPDGSNFTLKIRSTKLEDSAMYFCASSERQGAEKLFFGSGTQLSVL.

V usage is TRBV28 and J usage is TRBJ1-1; the match to TRBD1 covers 9 bases. From germline, CDR1 is MDHEN and CDR2 SYDVKM. The CDR3 is 16 residues long. Trimming removed 5 bases from V and 6 bases from J; junction bases left unmatched: 13. Written as DNA, the CDR3 is TGTGCCAGCAGTCCTGAGGGACAGGGTGAAATAGCTGAAGCTTTCTTT. Its translation: CASSPEGQGEIAEAFF.

This sequence joins TRBV5-1 and TRBJ1-3; D is possibly TRBD1 (5 bases). Deletions cut 0 bases from V and 7 bases from J, with 17 bases between. From germline, CDR1 is SGHRS and CDR2 YFSETQ. The CDR3 runs to 16 residues. DNA for the CDR3: TGCGCCAGCAGCTTGGTTGGGACCCTAGCCGGGAACACCATATATTTT. Its translation: CASSLVGTLAGNTIYF.

The chain combines TRBV2 with TRBJ2-5; 8 bases are shared with TRBD1. Germline-derived CDR1 and CDR2 are SNHLY and FYNNEI. This CDR3 contains 18 residues. With 1 base clipped from V and 1 base from J, the junction kept 11 bases outside the gene matches. CDR3 sequence reads: CASSEEVGQGWGQETQYF. For the CDR3, the DNA is TGTGCCAGCAGTGAAGAGGTCGGACAGGGTTGGGGCCAAGAGACCCAGTACTTC.

This sequence joins TRBV6-6 and TRBJ1-2; the match to TRBD1 covers 9 bases. V trimming: 4 bases; J trimming: 6 bases; junction bases outside the gene matches: 6. CDR1 MNHNY and CDR2 SVGAGI come from the germline V gene (reference sequence). This CDR3 is 14 amino acids long. The CDR3 nucleotides read TGTGCCAGCAGTTCAACAGGGGGCGCGAATGGCTACACCTTC. It translates to CASSSTGGANGYTF.

The rearrangement links TRBV19 to TRBJ1-2; 8 bases are a match to TRBD1. The CDR3 runs 15 residues. The germline V gene has CDR1 LNHDA and CDR2 SQIVND (reference sequence). J lost 4 bases, V lost 4 bases, and 8 bases had no gene match. The DNA for the CDR3 is TGTGCCAGTAGTACGAACAGGGGGAGCATCTATGGCTACACCTTC. It codes for CASSTNRGSIYGYTF. Using reference TRBV19 and TRBJ1-2 for the parts outside the CDR3, the full variable domain is DGGITQSPKYLFRKEGQNVTLSCEQNLNHDAMYWYRQDPGQGLRLIYYSQIVNDFQKGDIAEGYSVSREKKESFPLTVTSAQKNPTAFYLCASSTNRGSIYGYTFGSGTRLTVV.

The DNA of the CDR3 is TGTGCCAGTAGTATTGAAGGTACCTGGGAACTGTTTTTT. Its protein is CASSIEGTWELFF. The gene calls are TRBV19 and TRBJ1-4; no clear D. The germline V and J ends were trimmed by 3 bases and 12 bases, with 14 bases remaining between them. Germline V gives CDR1 LNHDA, CDR2 SQIVND (reference sequence). CDR3 length equals 13 residues.

The chain is built from TRBV27 and TRBJ1-5; 9 bases line up with TRBD1. CDR1 and CDR2 from the germline V gene are MNHEY and SMNVEV (reference sequence). The CDR3 consists of 14 residues. J gave up 1 base and V 6 bases, and 1 base lay outside the gene matches. The CDR3 DNA sequence: TGTGCCAGCAGCACAGGGGGCAGCAATCAGCCCCAGCATTTT. Residues: CASSTGGSNQPQHF.

The rearrangement joins TRBV6-6 to TRBJ2-1; tentative D call: TRBD2 (5 bases). V lost 4 bases and J 6 bases, leaving 16 bases between the germline ends. Germline V gives CDR1 MNHNY, CDR2 SVGAGI (reference sequence). The CDR3 spans 15 residues. CDR3 loop: CASSSPTGVSNEQFF. Written as DNA, the CDR3 is TGTGCCAGCAGTTCACCGACCGGGGTCAGCAATGAGCAGTTCTTC.

The V call is TRBV7-2, the J call TRBJ1-3; no clear D gene. The CDR3 covers 12 residues. V was trimmed by 5 bases and J by 4 bases, leaving 6 bases between them. Germline V gene lookup returns CDR1 SGHTA and CDR2 FQGNSA. CDR3 nucleotides: TGTGCCAGCAGCCGAATGGGAAACACCATATATTTT. This sequence encodes CASSRMGNTIYF.

V gene TRBV5-4 combines with J gene TRBJ2-2, with a possible D match to TRBD2 (7 bases). This CDR3 has 15 residues. CDR1 is SGHNT and CDR2 is YYREEE in the germline V gene (reference sequence). Deletions cut 4 bases from V and 0 bases from J, with 10 bases between. CDR3: CASSRGGANTGELFF. CDR3 bases: TGTGCCAGCAGCCGAGGGGGGGCGAACACCGGGGAGCTGTTTTTT. Filled out from reference TRBV5-4 and TRBJ2-2, the complete variable domain reads ETGVTQSPTHLIKTRGQQVTLRCSSQSGHNTVSWYQQALGQGPQFIFQYYREEENGRGNFPPRFSGLQFPNYSSELNVNALELDDSALYLCASSRGGANTGELFFGEGSRLTVL.

This clone was observed a handful of times. This chain connects TRBV10-3 to TRBJ2-7; 7 bases agree with TRBD1. V lost 2 bases to trimming and J lost 3 bases; unmatched junction nucleotides: 4. The CDR3 extends over 14 amino acids. Looked up from germline, CDR1 is ENHRY and CDR2 is SYGVKD. The CDR3 loop is CAISEGTARYEQYF. As DNA, the CDR3 is TGTGCCATCAGTGAGGGGACAGCTCGCTACGAGCAGTACTTC.

The genes are TRBV13 and TRBJ2-2, with 10 bases aligning to TRBD1. Trimming at V came to 6 bases and at J to 1 base, leaving 8 bases not matched to a gene. CDR3 length: 17 residues. Germline V gives CDR1 PRHDT, CDR2 FYEKMQ (reference sequence). CDR3 coding DNA: TGTGCCAGCAGACTACGGACAGGGGGAAAGAACACCGGGGAGCTGTTTTTT. Translated: CASRLRTGGKNTGELFF.

This clone was picked up a small number of times. The rearrangement links TRBV30 to TRBJ1-2, with no clear D. Germline assignment: CDR1 GTSNPN and CDR2 SVGIG (reference sequence). The CDR3 covers 13 residues. V was cut by 1 base and J by 8 bases, with 14 bases left in between. CDR3 sequence: CAWSDRRRGGYTF. DNA for the CDR3: TGTGCCTGGAGTGACCGCCGTCGTGGGGGCTACACCTTC. The full variable domain, completed using reference TRBV30 and TRBJ1-2, is SQTIHQWPATLVQPVGSPLSLECTVEGTSNPNLYWYRQAAGRGLQLLFYSVGIGQISSEVPQNLSASRPQDRQFILSSKKLLLSDSGFYLCAWSDRRRGGYTFGSGTRLTVV.

The chain employs TRBV11-2 and TRBJ1-3; tentative D call: TRBD1 (5 bases). The ends were cut back, 3 bases at V and 7 bases at J, with 13 bases in the middle. CDR1 is SGHAT and CDR2 is FQNNGV in the germline V gene. The CDR3 length is 14 residues. Here the CDR3 DNA reads TGTGCCAGCAGCTTCCAGGGCGATTCGAACACCATATATTTT. Encoded protein: CASSFQGDSNTIYF.

J is TRBJ2-1 and V is TRBV7-3; 13 bases map to TRBD2. The CDR3 spans 16 residues. In germline, CDR1 is SGHTA, CDR2 FQGTGA. V was pared by 6 bases and J by 2 bases, with 4 bases of the junction left unmatched. The CDR3 DNA reads TGTGCCAGCAGATTGACTAGCGGGGGGCCCTACAATGAGCAGTTCTTC. Its protein product is CASRLTSGGPYNEQFF.

V gene TRBV5-4 combines with J gene TRBJ2-7; D assignment may be TRBD1 or TRBD2 (5 bases each). V lost 3 bases and J lost 4, with 17 bases in between. The CDR3 spans 15 residues. The germline V gene encodes CDR1 SGHNT and CDR2 YYREEE (reference sequence). CDR3 loop: CASSSAPGTAYEQYF. CDR3 DNA: TGTGCCAGCAGCTCCGCCCCCGGGACGGCTTACGAGCAGTACTTC.

The chain has TRBV5-1 and TRBJ2-3, with D possibly being TRBD2 (6 bases). The V end was cut by 3 bases, the J end by 2 bases, with 16 bases between. Germline CDR1 is SGHRS and CDR2 is YFSETQ. This CDR3 is 16 amino acids long. The CDR3 bases are TGCGCCAGCAGCTCCCTGGGCGGGGAAGCCACAGATACGCAGTATTTT. Its translation: CASSSLGGEATDTQYF.

The genes are TRBV5-1 and TRBJ2-3, with unresolved D. This CDR3 is 12 amino acids long. Trimming shortened V by 2 bases and J by 3 bases, and 4 bases separated the two germline ends. Germline CDR1 is SGHRS and CDR2 is YFSETQ. The CDR3 is CASSLATDTQYF. CDR3 sequence (DNA): TGCGCCAGCAGCTTAGCTACAGATACGCAGTATTTT. Complete variable domain (other parts from reference TRBV5-1 and TRBJ2-3): KAGVTQTPRYLIKTRGQQVTLSCSPISGHRSVSWYQQTPGQGLQFLFEYFSETQRNKGNFPGRFSGRQFSNSRSEMNVSTLELGDSALYLCASSLATDTQYFGPGTRLTVL.

V usage is TRBV27 and J usage is TRBJ1-2; D remains ambiguous. V lost 1 base to trimming and J lost 4 bases, with 10 bases between them. Germline assignment: CDR1 MNHEY and CDR2 SMNVEV (reference sequence). The CDR3 consists of 14 residues. The CDR3 is CASSLFAAGYGYTF. DNA of the CDR3: TGTGCCAGCAGTTTATTTGCGGCTGGCTATGGCTACACCTTC.